This T cell receptor beta chain originates from a study of CD8 T cells in Susac syndrome. With random hexamers, 0.5 to 1 ug RNA was reverse transcribed. Across 54 Vbeta and 13 Jbeta, immunoSEQ multiplex PCR amplified TCR beta CDR3. TCRdb redid the calling of the immunoSEQ multiplex PCR reads with MiXCR, one entry per CDR3 protein. The table records around 220,000 distinct CDR3 sequences, 80% to 95% of them present only once. CD8+ and CD4+ T cells circulating in blood were sequenced for TCR beta. The multiple sclerosis control group was made up of treatment-naive patients with stable or active relapsing-remitting disease. Bulk CD8+ and CD4+ cells came from magnetic negative isolation; CD8+ TEMRA by FACS. CDR3 length: 17 residues. In germline, CDR1 is LNHDA, CDR2 SQIVND (reference sequence). The V gene lost 4 bases and the J gene lost 8 bases, with 24 bases spanning the gap.

This TCR came from a human donor with multiple sclerosis. The sequenced material came from CD8+ T cells from PBMCs. The chain recombines TRBV19 with TRBJ2-1; TRBD2 might be the D (5 bases). Written as DNA, the CDR3 is TGTGCCAGTAGTACGATATCTGGTTGGCTAGCTGACGATGAGCAGTTCTTC. Translated, it gives CASSTISGWLADDEQFF.